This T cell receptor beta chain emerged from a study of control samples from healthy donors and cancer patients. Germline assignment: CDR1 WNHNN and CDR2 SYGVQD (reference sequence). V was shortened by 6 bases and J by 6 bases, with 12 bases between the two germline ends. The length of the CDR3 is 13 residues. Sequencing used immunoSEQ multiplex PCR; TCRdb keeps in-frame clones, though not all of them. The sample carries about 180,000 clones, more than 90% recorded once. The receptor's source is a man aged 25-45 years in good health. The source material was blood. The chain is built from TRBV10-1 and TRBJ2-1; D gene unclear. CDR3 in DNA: TGCGCCAGCAGGAGAGGCCCCGGCAATGAGCAGTTCTTC. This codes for CASRRGPGNEQFF.